This T cell receptor (beta chain) emerged from a study of blood T cell repertoires in COVID-19. Study-level background: Material from acute and convalescent COVID-19 was sourced from the United States, Italy and Spain. In each case, the material was cDNA or gDNA derived from T cells, B-cell-depleted T cells, or PBMCs.

J was trimmed by 4 bases and V by 3 bases; bases with no gene match: 7. The germline V gene encodes CDR1 SGHRS and CDR2 YFSETQ. The CDR3 totals 16 residues. Per the study methods: By means of reference gene primer amplification, nucleated cell counts were estimated. Here immunoSEQ multiplex PCR was the method, and the copy in TCRdb shows in-frame clones only, minus some. V and J calls and clone size are as listed in that table; D and trimming were resolved from the DNA. The table shows 200,000 to 300,000 clones, with about 79% occurring only once. The sequenced material came from peripheral blood. The chain uses TRBV5-1 and TRBJ2-6; TRBD1 aligns across 7 bases. This clonotype was sampled from a man aged 40-49 years who had recovered from COVID-19. The CDR3 bases are TGCGCCAGCAGCTCTAAGACAGGGAACGGGGCCAACGTCCTGACTTTC. Its translation is CASSSKTGNGANVLTF.